This T cell receptor beta chain derives from a study of neurological immune-mediated disorders. This clonotype was seen many times. The making of cDNA relied on 5'RACE with 10-nucleotide random UMIs. A single run covered 15-18 subjects with over 170 million TCR-beta sequences. A single record per CDR3 protein comes from TCRdb applying MiXCR to the 5' RACE reads. The table lists about 90,000 distinct CDR3 sequences, around 13% of them singletons, with approximately 5% in the top ten. V was pared by 5 bases and J by 6 bases, with 10 bases between. The CDR3 spans 12 residues. The time point was: longitudinal time-point 2.

Material: PBMCs. The receptor comes from a female donor with HTLV-1-associated myelopathy (HAM/TSP). This sequence joins TRBV12-3 or TRBV12-4 and TRBJ1-1; D gene uncertain. CDR3 sequence: CASSPGGAEAFF. The CDR3, as DNA: TGTGCCAGCAGTCCAGGAGGAGCTGAAGCTTTCTTT.